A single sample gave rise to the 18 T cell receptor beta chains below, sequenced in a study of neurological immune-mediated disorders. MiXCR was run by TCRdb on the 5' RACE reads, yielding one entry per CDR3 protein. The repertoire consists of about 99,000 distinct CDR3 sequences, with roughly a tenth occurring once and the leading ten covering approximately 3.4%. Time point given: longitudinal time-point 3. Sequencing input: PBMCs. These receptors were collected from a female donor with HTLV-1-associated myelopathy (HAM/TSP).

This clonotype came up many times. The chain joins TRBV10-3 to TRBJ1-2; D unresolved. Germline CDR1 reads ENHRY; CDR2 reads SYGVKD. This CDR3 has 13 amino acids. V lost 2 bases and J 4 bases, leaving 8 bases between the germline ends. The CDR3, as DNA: TGTGCCATCAGTGAGCAACAGCTCTATGGCTACACCTTC. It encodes CAISEQQLYGYTF.

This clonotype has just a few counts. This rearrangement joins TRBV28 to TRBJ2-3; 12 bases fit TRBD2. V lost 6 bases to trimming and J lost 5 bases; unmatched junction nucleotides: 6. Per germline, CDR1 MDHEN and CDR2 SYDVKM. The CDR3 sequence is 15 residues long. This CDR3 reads CASSVTSGGLDTQYF. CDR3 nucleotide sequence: TGTGCCAGCAGCGTCACTAGCGGGGGGTTAGATACGCAGTATTTT.

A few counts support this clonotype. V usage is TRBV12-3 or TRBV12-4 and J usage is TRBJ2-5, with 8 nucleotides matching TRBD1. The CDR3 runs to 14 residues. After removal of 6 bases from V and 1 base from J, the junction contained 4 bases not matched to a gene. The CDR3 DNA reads TGTGCCAGCAGGGTTGGACAGGGCCAAGAGACCCAGTACTTC. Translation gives CASRVGQGQETQYF.

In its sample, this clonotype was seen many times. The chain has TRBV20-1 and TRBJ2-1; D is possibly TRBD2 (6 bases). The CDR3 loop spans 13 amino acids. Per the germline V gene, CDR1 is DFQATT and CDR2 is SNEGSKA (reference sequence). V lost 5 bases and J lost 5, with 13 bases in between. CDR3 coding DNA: TGCAGTGCTTGGCTGGCGGGAAACAATGAGCAGTTCTTC. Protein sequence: CSAWLAGNNEQFF.

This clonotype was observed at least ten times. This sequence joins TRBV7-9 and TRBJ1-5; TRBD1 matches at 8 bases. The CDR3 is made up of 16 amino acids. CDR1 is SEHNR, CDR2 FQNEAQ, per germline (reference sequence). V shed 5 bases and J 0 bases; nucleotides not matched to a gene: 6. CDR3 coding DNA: TGTGCCAGCAGCCCGGGGACAGGCGATAGCAATCAGCCCCAGCATTTT. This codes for CASSPGTGDSNQPQHF.

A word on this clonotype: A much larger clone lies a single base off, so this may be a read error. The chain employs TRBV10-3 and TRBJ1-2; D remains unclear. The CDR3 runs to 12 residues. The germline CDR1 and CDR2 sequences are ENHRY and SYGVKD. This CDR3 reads CAISAANYSYTF. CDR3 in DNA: TGTGCCATCAGTGCCGCCAACTATAGCTACACCTTC.

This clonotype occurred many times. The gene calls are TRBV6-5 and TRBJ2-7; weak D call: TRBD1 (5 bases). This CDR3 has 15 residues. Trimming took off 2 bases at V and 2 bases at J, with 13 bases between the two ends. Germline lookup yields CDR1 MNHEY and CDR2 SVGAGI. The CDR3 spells CASSYQPTEAYEQYF. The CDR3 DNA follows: TGTGCCAGCAGTTACCAGCCGACAGAGGCCTACGAGCAGTACTTC.

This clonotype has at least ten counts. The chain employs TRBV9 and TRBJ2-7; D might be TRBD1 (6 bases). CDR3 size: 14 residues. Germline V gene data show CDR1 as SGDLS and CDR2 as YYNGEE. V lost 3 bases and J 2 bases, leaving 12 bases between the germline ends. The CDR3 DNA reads TGTGCCAGCAGCGAGGGGGACCCAACCTACGAGCAGTACTTC. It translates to CASSEGDPTYEQYF.

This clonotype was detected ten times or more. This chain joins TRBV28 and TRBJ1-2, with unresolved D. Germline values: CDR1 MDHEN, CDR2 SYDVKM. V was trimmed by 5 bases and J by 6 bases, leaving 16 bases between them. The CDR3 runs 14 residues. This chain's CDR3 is CASSRVPRMDGYTF. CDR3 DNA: TGTGCCAGCAGTCGGGTCCCAAGGATGGATGGCTACACCTTC.

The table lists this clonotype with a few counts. CDR3 region: CSASRAGQGGYEQYF. The CDR3 DNA reads as TGCAGTGCCAGCAGGGCAGGGCAAGGGGGCTACGAGCAGTACTTC. This rearrangement joins TRBV20-1 to TRBJ2-7, with a weak D call TRBD1 (6 bases). Germline CDR1 and CDR2: DFQATT and SNEGSKA (reference sequence). Trimming cost V 6 bases and J 3 bases, with 21 bases left between them. CDR3 length equals 15 residues.

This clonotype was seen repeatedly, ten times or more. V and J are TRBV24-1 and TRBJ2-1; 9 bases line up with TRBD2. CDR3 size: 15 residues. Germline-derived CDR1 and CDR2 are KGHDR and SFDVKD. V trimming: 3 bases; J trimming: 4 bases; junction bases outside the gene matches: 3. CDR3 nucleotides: TGTGCCACCAGTGATCATCTAGCGGGATACAATGAGCAGTTCTTC. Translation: CATSDHLAGYNEQFF.

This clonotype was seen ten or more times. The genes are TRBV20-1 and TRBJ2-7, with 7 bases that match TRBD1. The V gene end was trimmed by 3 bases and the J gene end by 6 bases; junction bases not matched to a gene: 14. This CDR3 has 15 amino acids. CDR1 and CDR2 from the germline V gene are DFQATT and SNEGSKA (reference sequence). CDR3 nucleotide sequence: TGCAGTGCTAGTGCAGGGGGTTCCGTCTACTCCGAGCAGTACTTC. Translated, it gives CSASAGGSVYSEQYF.

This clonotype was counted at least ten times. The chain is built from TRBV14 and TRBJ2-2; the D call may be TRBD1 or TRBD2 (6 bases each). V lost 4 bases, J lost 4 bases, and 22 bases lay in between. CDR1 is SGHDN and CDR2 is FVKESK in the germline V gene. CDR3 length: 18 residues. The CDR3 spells CASSRRDTVVGGTGELFF. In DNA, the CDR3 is TGTGCCAGCAGCCGCCGGGACACTGTCGTGGGGGGCACCGGGGAGCTGTTTTTT.

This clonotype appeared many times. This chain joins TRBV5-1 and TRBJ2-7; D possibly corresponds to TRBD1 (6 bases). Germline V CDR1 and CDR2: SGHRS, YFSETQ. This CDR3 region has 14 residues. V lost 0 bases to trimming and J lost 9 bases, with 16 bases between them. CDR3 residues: CASSLAGQSILQYF. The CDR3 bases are TGCGCCAGCAGCTTGGCCGGACAGTCCATATTGCAGTACTTC. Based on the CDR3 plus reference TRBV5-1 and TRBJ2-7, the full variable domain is KAGVTQTPRYLIKTRGQQVTLSCSPISGHRSVSWYQQTPGQGLQFLFEYFSETQRNKGNFPGRFSGRQFSNSRSEMNVSTLELGDSALYLCASSLAGQSILQYFGPGTRLTVT.

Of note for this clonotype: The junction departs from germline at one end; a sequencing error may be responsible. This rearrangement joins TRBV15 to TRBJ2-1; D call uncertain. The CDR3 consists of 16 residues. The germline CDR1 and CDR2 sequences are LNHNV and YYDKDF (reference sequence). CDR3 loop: CATSRERRPAYNEQFF. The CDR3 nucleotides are TGTGCTACCAGCAGAGAAAGACGGCCAGCTTACAATGAGCAGTTCTTC. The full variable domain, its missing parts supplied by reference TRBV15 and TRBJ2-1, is DAMVIQNPRYQVTQFGKPVTLSCSQTLNHNVMYWYQQKSSQAPKLLFHYYDKDFNNEADTPDNFQSRRPNTSFCFLDIRSPGLGDTAMYLCATSRERRPAYNEQFFGPGTRLTVL.

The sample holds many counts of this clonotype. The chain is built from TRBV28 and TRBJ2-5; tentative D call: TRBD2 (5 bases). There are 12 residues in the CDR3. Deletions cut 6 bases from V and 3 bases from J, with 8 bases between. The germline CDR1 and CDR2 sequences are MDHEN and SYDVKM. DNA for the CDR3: TGTGCCAGCAGAGCGGTTAAAGAGACCCAGTACTTC. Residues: CASRAVKETQYF. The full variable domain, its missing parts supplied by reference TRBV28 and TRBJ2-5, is DVKVTQSSRYLVKRTGEKVFLECVQDMDHENMFWYRQDPGLGLRLIYFSYDVKMKEKGDIPEGYSVSREKKERFSLILESASTNQTSMYLCASRAVKETQYFGPGTRLLVL.

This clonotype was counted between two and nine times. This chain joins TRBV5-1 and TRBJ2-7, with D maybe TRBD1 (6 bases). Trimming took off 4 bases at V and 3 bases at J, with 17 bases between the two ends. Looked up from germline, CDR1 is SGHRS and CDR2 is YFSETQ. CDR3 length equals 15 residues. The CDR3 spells CASSPTGNSVYEQYF. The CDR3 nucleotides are TGCGCCAGCAGCCCTACAGGGAATTCAGTCTACGAGCAGTACTTC.

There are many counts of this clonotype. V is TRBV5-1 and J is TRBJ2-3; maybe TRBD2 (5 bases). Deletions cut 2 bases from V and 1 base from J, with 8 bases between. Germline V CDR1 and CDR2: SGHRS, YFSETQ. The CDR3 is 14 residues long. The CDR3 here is CASSFFGGTDTQYF. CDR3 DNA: TGCGCCAGCAGCTTTTTCGGGGGCACAGATACGCAGTATTTT.